This T cell receptor (beta chain) derives from a study of T-cell memory formation after mild COVID-19. The study's findings and limits: Contracting clones localized mainly to CM and EM when CD4+ and mainly to EMRA when CD8+. Clones that contracted from day 15 to 85 were balanced CD4/CD8, while later expanders leaned CD4+.

With 3 bases removed from V and 2 bases from J, the gap between germline ends came to 14 bases. The CDR3 loop spans 16 amino acids. The germline CDR1 and CDR2 sequences are MGHRA and YSYEKL. MiXCR, run by TCRdb on the 5' RACE reads, gives a single entry per CDR3 protein. Among just over 350,000 distinct CDR3 sequences, approximately 15% were seen once, and the ten largest hold 22%. This clonotype occurred a few times. Its antigen is currently unknown. The J gene is TRBJ2-4, the V gene TRBV4-1, with D possibly TRBD1 on 6 matching bases. Material: PBMCs or a T cell subset sorted from them (not recorded which). The sequence was obtained from a young man who had mild COVID-19 (a few samples of this study predate the infection). Cell type and time point are not known. This CDR3 is CASSQGTRVTKNIQYF. Written as DNA, the CDR3 is TGCGCCAGCAGCCAGGGGACAAGAGTAACCAAAAACATTCAGTACTTC.